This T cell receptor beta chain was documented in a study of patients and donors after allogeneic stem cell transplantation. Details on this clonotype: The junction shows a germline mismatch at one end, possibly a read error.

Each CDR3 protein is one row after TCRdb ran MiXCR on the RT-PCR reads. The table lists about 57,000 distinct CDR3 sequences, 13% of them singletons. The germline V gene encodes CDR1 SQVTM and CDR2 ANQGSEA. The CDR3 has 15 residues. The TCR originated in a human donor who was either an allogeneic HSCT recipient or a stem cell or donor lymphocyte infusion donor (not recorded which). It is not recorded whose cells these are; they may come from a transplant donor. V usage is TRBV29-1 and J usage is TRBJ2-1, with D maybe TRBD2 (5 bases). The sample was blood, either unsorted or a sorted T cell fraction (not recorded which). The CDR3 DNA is TGCAGCGTTGAAGGGAGGAACCCCAGGCACAATGAGCGGTTCTTC. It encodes CSVEGRNPRHNERFF.